Shown below are 21 T cell receptor beta chains from a single sample sequenced in a study of spatial heterogeneity in lung cancer (dated by TCRdb to between 2019 and 2020). Libraries were made using 5' RACE. Reads for this sample came from a NextSeq 500. The raw public reads went through TCRdb reprocessing: fastp at Q25, MiXCR clone calling, in-frame beta chains kept. Identical CDR3 protein sequences are pooled into one entry, listed with their most common genes and DNA. The table for this sample lists about 6,100 distinct CDR3 sequences; under 15% of them were counted only once. About 17% of the sample belongs to the ten largest clones. The time point label corresponds to: sample taken at primary tumor resection. This sample comprised lung tissue, obtained at surgery. These TCRs come from a human donor with early-stage non-small cell lung cancer.

This clonotype occurred many times. With the library built for alpha chains, this beta chain is off target and its frequency is not meaningful. The chain joins TRBV4-2 to TRBJ1-2; a weak D match, TRBD1 (5 bases). CDR3 length: 16 amino acids. The germline V and J ends were trimmed by 4 bases and 3 bases, with 18 bases remaining between them. Germline values: CDR1 LGHNA, CDR2 YNFKEQ. The chain's CDR3 is CASSPNQGTFDYGYTF. Here the CDR3 DNA reads TGTGCCAGCAGCCCAAATCAAGGGACGTTCGACTATGGCTACACCTTC.

This clonotype appeared many times. The library was built for alpha chains, so this beta chain is an off-target read and its size means little. CDR3 sequence: CSARKTGGDREQYF. CDR3 nucleotides: TGCAGTGCTAGAAAGACAGGGGGTGATCGCGAGCAGTACTTC. The chain recombines TRBV20-1 with TRBJ2-7; 9 positions agree with TRBD1. The trim removed 2 bases at V and 6 bases at J, leaving 8 bases unmatched. Germline CDR1 reads DFQATT; CDR2 reads SNEGSKA (reference sequence). The CDR3 extends over 14 amino acids.

As to this clonotype: This beta chain is off target for a library built for alpha chains, so its abundance means little. The chain recombines TRBV11-3 with TRBJ2-5; tentative D call: TRBD1 (6 bases). This CDR3 has 16 amino acids. Per the germline V gene, CDR1 is SGHNT and CDR2 is YENEEA. The V end lost 1 base, the J end lost 4 bases, and 16 bases lay between the germline ends. The CDR3 loop is CASSLVSGTRTETQYF. CDR3 coding DNA: TGTGCCAGCAGCTTAGTGTCCGGGACAAGGACAGAGACCCAGTACTTC. Combining the CDR3 with reference TRBV11-3 and TRBJ2-5 gives the whole variable domain EAGVVQSPRYKIIEKKQPVAFWCNPISGHNTLYWYLQNLGQGPELLIRYENEEAVDDSQLPKDRFSAERLKGVDSTLKIQPAELGDSAVYLCASSLVSGTRTETQYFGPGTRLLVL.

Sample share makes this clonotype medium-sized. This beta chain slipped into a library made for alpha chains as a stray read, so its size is not meaningful. V usage is TRBV6-1 and J usage is TRBJ1-2; 8 bases are shared with TRBD1. The CDR3 loop spans 13 amino acids. The germline V gene has CDR1 MNHNS and CDR2 SASEGT. V gave up 5 bases and J gave up 6 bases; unmatched junction bases: 5. The CDR3 nucleotides read TGTGCCAGCAGTCGGACAGGGCAGGATGGCTACACCTTC. Protein product: CASSRTGQDGYTF.

In its sample, this clonotype was seen many times. The library was designed around alpha chains, so this beta chain is a stray read whose abundance carries little weight. The chain is built from TRBV7-8 and TRBJ2-5, with TRBD2 matching over 14 bases. This CDR3 has 17 residues. V trimming: 0 bases; J trimming: 4 bases; junction bases outside the gene matches: 4. Per the germline V gene, CDR1 is SGHVS and CDR2 is FQNEAQ. The CDR3 spells CASSLAGLAGATETQYF. The CDR3 DNA sequence: TGTGCCAGCAGCTTAGCGGGACTAGCGGGAGCGACAGAGACCCAGTACTTC.

This clonotype was detected ten times or more. For a library built for alpha chains, this beta chain is a stray read; little rests on its size. The V and J genes are TRBV12-3 or TRBV12-4 and TRBJ1-5, with D possibly TRBD1 on 5 matching bases. This CDR3 contains 15 residues. V gave up 3 bases and J gave up 9 bases, with 18 bases separating them. CDR3 sequence: CASSFDGGDVLPQHF. The CDR3 nucleotides read TGTGCCAGCAGTTTCGATGGGGGGGACGTACTGCCCCAGCATTTT.

This clonotype is medium-sized within its sample. With the library built for alpha chains, this beta chain is off target and its frequency is not meaningful. The J gene is TRBJ2-1, the V gene TRBV29-1; 10 bases are a match to TRBD2. CDR1 is SQVTM and CDR2 is ANQGSEA in the germline V gene. V shed 3 bases, J shed 4 bases, and the junction held 6 bases outside the gene matches. CDR3 length equals 15 residues. The CDR3 protein is CSVDTTSGSYNEQFF. CDR3 coding DNA: TGCAGCGTTGACACGACTAGCGGGTCATACAATGAGCAGTTCTTC.

This clonotype is termed medium-sized. Within a library made for alpha chains, this beta chain is off target, and its count is uninformative. The chain carries TRBV12-3 or TRBV12-4 and TRBJ2-7, with D perhaps matching TRBD1 (5 bases). There are 15 residues in the CDR3. V lost 3 bases to trimming and J lost 1 base, with 13 bases between them. Written as DNA, the CDR3 is TGTGCCAGCAGTTTCCCCGCGGCAGGGTCCTACGAGCAGTACTTC. Translating gives CASSFPAAGSYEQYF.

In this sample, this clonotype turned up many times. Since it is a stray read in a library aimed at alpha chains, this beta chain has a size that is not meaningful. The chain has TRBV4-1 and TRBJ2-7; the D call may be TRBD1 or TRBD2 (5 bases each). The V gene's germline CDR1 is MGHRA and CDR2 YSYEKL. Trimming removed 1 base from V and 3 bases from J, with 13 bases in between. The CDR3 loop spans 15 amino acids. CDR3: CASSQGPGTGYEQYF. The CDR3 coding sequence is TGCGCCAGCAGCCAAGGACCCGGGACCGGCTACGAGCAGTACTTC.

The table lists this clonotype with a few counts. With the library built for alpha chains, this beta chain is off target and its frequency is not meaningful. The chain recombines TRBV6-1 with TRBJ1-1; D is possibly TRBD1 (5 bases). V was trimmed by 8 bases and J by 5 bases, leaving 12 bases between them. There are 12 residues in the CDR3. Germline loops: CDR1 MNHNS, CDR2 SASEGT. The CDR3 region is CASGRGRTEAFF. The CDR3 nucleotides are TGTGCCAGCGGCCGGGGGAGGACTGAAGCTTTCTTT.

This clonotype was seen at least ten times. In a library made to pick up alpha chains, this beta chain is a stray read with a size that means little. The chain joins TRBV11-1 to TRBJ1-2, with D possibly being TRBD1 (6 bases). In germline, CDR1 is SGHAT, CDR2 FQDESV (reference sequence). Trimming pared 5 bases from V and 7 bases from J, leaving 20 bases between. The CDR3 has 15 amino acids. The CDR3 DNA follows: TGTGCCAGCAGCGCCCCAGGGACATCCAGAGTTGGCTACACCTTC. Amino acid sequence: CASSAPGTSRVGYTF.

Sample share makes this clonotype medium-sized (0.01 to 0.1%). This beta chain turned up in a library designed for alpha chains; as an off-target read, its abundance says little. The V and J genes are TRBV10-3 and TRBJ1-4; 7 bases agree with TRBD1. The CDR3 extends over 14 amino acids. Germline V gene lookup returns CDR1 ENHRY and CDR2 SYGVKD. With 2 bases clipped from V and 3 bases from J, the junction kept 0 bases outside the gene matches. The CDR3 protein is CAISEDRANEKLFF. As DNA, the CDR3 is TGTGCCATCAGTGAGGACAGGGCTAATGAAAAACTGTTTTTT.

As to this clonotype: This beta chain slipped into a library made for alpha chains as a stray read, so its size is not meaningful. This sequence joins TRBV18 and TRBJ2-7, with D hard to call. Trimming shortened V by 4 bases and J by 5 bases, and 9 bases separated the two germline ends. The CDR3 totals 12 residues. Germline CDR1 and CDR2: KGHSH and LQKENI. CDR3: CASSLSRDEQYF. CDR3 DNA: TGTGCCAGCTCACTAAGTAGGGACGAGCAGTACTTC.

This clonotype was counted at least ten times. With the library built for alpha chains, this beta chain is off target and its frequency is not meaningful. This sequence joins TRBV20-1 and TRBJ2-3, with TRBD2 identical over 8 bases. The V gene's germline CDR1 is DFQATT and CDR2 SNEGSKA (reference sequence). V lost 1 base and J lost 6; bases outside the gene matches: 9. CDR3 size: 15 residues. CDR3 DNA sequence: TGCAGTGCTAGAGCTACGGGAGGGACGACGGATACGCAGTATTTT. It is translated as CSARATGGTTDTQYF.

At least ten counts were recorded for this clonotype. Because the library targeted alpha chains, this beta chain is an off-target read whose size means little. This chain links TRBV28 with TRBJ2-7; no clear D gene. Looked up from germline, CDR1 is MDHEN and CDR2 is SYDVKM. The CDR3 runs to 14 residues. The ends were cut back, 8 bases at V and 0 bases at J, with 14 bases in the middle. CDR3 amino acids: CASHPRYSSYEQYF. The CDR3 nucleotides read TGTGCCAGCCATCCCCGATATAGCTCCTACGAGCAGTACTTC.

This clonotype is deemed medium-sized. This beta chain came through as a stray read in a library set up for alpha chains, and its size says little. This chain connects TRBV27 to TRBJ2-2; 7 bases line up with TRBD1. The CDR3 runs to 17 residues. The germline gives CDR1 MNHEY, CDR2 SMNVEV (reference sequence). V gave up 5 bases and J gave up 0 bases; unmatched junction bases: 9. In nucleotides, the CDR3 is TGTGCCAGCAGTCACTACCGGGACAGCCCGAACACCGGGGAGCTGTTTTTT. Protein product: CASSHYRDSPNTGELFF.

With respect to this clonotype: For a library built for alpha chains, this beta chain is a stray read; little rests on its size. The chain employs TRBV30 and TRBJ1-1; D is ambiguous. The V gene lost 0 bases and the J gene lost 3 bases, with 8 bases spanning the gap. Looked up from germline, CDR1 is GTSNPN and CDR2 is SVGIG (reference sequence). The CDR3 spans 13 residues. CDR3 protein: CAWSVGPYTEAFF. Written as DNA, the CDR3 is TGTGCCTGGAGTGTAGGGCCATACACTGAAGCTTTCTTT. The full variable domain, completed using reference TRBV30 and TRBJ1-1, is SQTIHQWPATLVQPVGSPLSLECTVEGTSNPNLYWYRQAAGRGLQLLFYSVGIGQISSEVPQNLSASRPQDRQFILSSKKLLLSDSGFYLCAWSVGPYTEAFFGQGTRLTVV.

As to this clonotype: Since the library was made to target alpha chains, this beta chain is a stray read and its abundance is not meaningful. The chain is built from TRBV7-2 and TRBJ1-2, with D maybe TRBD1 (5 bases). Germline V gene data show CDR1 as SGHTA and CDR2 as FQGNSA. The CDR3 length is 14 residues. V dropped 1 base and J dropped 2 bases, with 8 bases sitting between them. The CDR3 loop is CASSLVGENYGYTF. The CDR3 nucleotides are TGTGCCAGCAGCTTAGTAGGGGAAAACTATGGCTACACCTTC.

This clonotype was detected ten times or more. This beta chain is off target for a library built for alpha chains, so its abundance means little. The V call is TRBV9, the J call TRBJ2-1, with D uncertain. Germline values: CDR1 SGDLS, CDR2 YYNGEE. V lost 0 bases to trimming and J lost 7 bases, with 23 bases between them. This CDR3 contains 18 residues. CDR3: CASSVVGIAAHVRNEQFF. Here the CDR3 DNA reads TGTGCCAGCAGCGTAGTGGGGATAGCTGCCCATGTGAGGAATGAGCAGTTCTTC.

As for this clonotype: This beta chain is a stray read from a library made for alpha chains; its abundance is not meaningful. The chain couples TRBV20-1 to TRBJ2-5; D gene uncertain. Per germline, CDR1 DFQATT and CDR2 SNEGSKA (reference sequence). V was pared by 6 bases and J by 4 bases, with 9 bases between. The CDR3 is 11 amino acids. The CDR3 region is CSAFAGETQYF. In nucleotides, the CDR3 is TGCAGTGCCTTCGCTGGAGAGACCCAGTACTTC.

Points on this clonotype: A library prepared for alpha chains yielded this beta chain as an off-target read; its size is of little meaning. This sequence joins TRBV12-3 or TRBV12-4 and TRBJ2-7, with 9 bases identical to TRBD1. The length of the CDR3 is 14 residues. V lost 6 bases and J lost 5; bases outside the gene matches: 8. The CDR3 sequence: CASRSGQGTDEQYF. DNA of the CDR3: TGTGCCAGCAGATCCGGACAGGGGACTGACGAGCAGTACTTC.